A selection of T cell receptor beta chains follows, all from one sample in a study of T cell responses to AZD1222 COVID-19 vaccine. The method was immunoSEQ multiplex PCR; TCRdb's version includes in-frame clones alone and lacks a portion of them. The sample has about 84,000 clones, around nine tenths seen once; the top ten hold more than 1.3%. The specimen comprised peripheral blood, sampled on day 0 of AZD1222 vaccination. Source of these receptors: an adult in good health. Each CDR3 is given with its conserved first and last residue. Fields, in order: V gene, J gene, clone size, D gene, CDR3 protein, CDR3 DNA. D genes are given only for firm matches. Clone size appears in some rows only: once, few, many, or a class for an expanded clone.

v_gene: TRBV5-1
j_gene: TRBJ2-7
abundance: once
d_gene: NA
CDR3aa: CASSLDRGTFDEQYF
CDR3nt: TGCGCCAGCAGCCTCGACCGCGGTACCTTCGACGAGCAGTACTTC

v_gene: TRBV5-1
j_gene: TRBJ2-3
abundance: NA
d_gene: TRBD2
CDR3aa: CASSLWVGGSTDTQYF
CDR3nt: TGCGCCAGCAGCTTGTGGGTCGGGGGGAGCACAGATACGCAGTATTTT

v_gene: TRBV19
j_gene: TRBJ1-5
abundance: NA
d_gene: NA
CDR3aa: CASRGQLYSNQPQHF
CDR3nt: TGTGCCAGTAGAGGACAGCTTTATAGCAATCAGCCCCAGCATTTT

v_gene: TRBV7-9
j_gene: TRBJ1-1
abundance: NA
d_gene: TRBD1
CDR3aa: CASSPGTGDTEAFF
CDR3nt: TGTGCCAGCAGCCCCGGGACAGGGGACACTGAAGCTTTCTTT

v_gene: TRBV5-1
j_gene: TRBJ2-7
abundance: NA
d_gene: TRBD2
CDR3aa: CASSWRAGTSGFSYEQYF
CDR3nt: TGCGCCAGCAGCTGGAGGGCCGGGACTAGCGGGTTCTCCTACGAGCAGTACTTC

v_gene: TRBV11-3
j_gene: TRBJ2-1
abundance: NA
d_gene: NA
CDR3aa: CASSLGGLQIYNEQFF
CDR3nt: TGTGCCAGCAGCTTAGGGGGGCTGCAGATTTACAATGAGCAGTTCTTC

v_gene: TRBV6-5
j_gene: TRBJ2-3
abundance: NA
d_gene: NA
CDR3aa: CASSKLVWGRDTQYF
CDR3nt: TGTGCCAGCAGTAAACTAGTATGGGGGCGGGATACGCAGTATTTT

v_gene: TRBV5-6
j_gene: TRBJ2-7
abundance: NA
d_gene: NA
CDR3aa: CASSPNLGLDYEQYF
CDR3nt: TGTGCCAGCAGCCCGAACCTGGGGCTAGACTACGAGCAGTACTTC

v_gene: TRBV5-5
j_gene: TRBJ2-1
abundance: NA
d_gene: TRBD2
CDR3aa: CASSLGLAGGYNEQFF
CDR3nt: TGTGCCAGCAGCTTGGGACTAGCGGGAGGTTACAATGAGCAGTTCTTC

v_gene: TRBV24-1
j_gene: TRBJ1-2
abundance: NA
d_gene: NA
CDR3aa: CATSDPGVDYGYTF
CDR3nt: TGTGCCACCAGTGACCCTGGGGTAGACTATGGCTACACCTTC

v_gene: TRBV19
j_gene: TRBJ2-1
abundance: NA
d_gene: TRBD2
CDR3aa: CASSIWSSASGRLKFF
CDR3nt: TGTGCCAGTAGTATATGGAGTTCGGCTAGCGGGAGATTAAAGTTCTTC

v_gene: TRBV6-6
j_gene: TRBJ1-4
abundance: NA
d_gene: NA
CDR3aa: CASSYRGVNEKLFF
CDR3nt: TGTGCCAGCAGCTATAGGGGGGTTAATGAAAAACTGTTTTTT

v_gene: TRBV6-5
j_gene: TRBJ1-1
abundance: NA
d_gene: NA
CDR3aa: CASTLTGRNTEAFF
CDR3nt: TGTGCCAGCACCCTTACGGGGAGGAACACTGAAGCTTTCTTT

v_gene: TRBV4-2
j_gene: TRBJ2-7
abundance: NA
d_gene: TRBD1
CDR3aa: CASSQDLVPGTGPEEQYF
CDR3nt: TGTGCCAGCAGCCAAGATCTAGTCCCCGGGACAGGGCCTGAAGAGCAGTACTTC

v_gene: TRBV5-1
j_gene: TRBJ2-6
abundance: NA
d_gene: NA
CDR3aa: CASRDRHGSGANVLTF
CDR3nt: TGCGCCAGCAGGGACCGCCACGGCTCTGGGGCCAACGTCCTGACTTTC

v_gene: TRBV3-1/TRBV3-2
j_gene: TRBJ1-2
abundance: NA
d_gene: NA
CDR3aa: CASSQRPGENGYTF
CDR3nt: TGTGCCAGCAGCCAAAGACCAGGGGAAAATGGCTACACCTTC

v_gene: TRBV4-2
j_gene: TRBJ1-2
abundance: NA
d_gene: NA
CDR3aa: CASSHKTGTSHYGYTF
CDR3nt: TGTGCCAGCAGCCACAAGACCGGGACAAGCCACTATGGCTACACCTTC

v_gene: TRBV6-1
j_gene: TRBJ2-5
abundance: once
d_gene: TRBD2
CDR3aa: CASSEALTSGSTSFFLGETQYF
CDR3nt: TGTGCCAGCAGTGAAGCGCTGACTAGCGGGAGCACGTCATTTTTTTTAGGAGAGACCCAGTACTTC

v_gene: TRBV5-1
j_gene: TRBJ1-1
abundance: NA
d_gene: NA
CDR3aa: CASSPSGGANTEAFF
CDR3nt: TGCGCCAGCAGCCCCTCGGGAGGAGCGAACACTGAAGCTTTCTTT

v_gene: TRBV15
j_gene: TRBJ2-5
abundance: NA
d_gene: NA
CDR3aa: CATSRETTAKETQYF
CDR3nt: TGTGCCACCAGCAGAGAGACCACAGCCAAAGAGACCCAGTACTTC

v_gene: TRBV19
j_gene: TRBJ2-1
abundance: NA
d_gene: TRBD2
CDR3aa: CASSIGRLAGGPNEQFF
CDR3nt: TGTGCCAGTAGTATAGGGCGGCTAGCGGGAGGGCCGAATGAGCAGTTCTTC

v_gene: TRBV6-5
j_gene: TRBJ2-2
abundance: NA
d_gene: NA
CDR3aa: CASRTSPANTGELFF
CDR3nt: TGTGCCAGCAGAACTAGCCCAGCGAACACCGGGGAGCTGTTTTTT

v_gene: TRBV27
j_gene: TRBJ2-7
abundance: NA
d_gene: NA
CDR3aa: CASSFFGPHYEQYF
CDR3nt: TGTGCCAGCAGTTTCTTCGGCCCCCACTACGAGCAGTACTTC

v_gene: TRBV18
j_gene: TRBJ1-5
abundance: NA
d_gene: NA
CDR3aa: CASSPEDNQPQHF
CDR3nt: TGTGCCAGCTCACCAGAGGACAATCAGCCCCAGCATTTT

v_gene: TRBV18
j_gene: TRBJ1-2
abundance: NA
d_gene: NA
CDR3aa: CASSSVPLGYGYTF
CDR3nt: TGTGCCAGTTCCTCCGTCCCTCTAGGCTATGGCTACACCTTC

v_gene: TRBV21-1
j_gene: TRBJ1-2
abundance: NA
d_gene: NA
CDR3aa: CASSNRDNYGYTF
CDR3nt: TGTGCCAGCAGCAACCGGGACAACTATGGCTACACCTTC

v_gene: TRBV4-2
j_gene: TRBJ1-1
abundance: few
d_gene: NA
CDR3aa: CASSQGGSRSKAFF
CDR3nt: TGTGCCAGCAGCCAAGGAGGTTCCAGAAGTAAAGCTTTCTTT

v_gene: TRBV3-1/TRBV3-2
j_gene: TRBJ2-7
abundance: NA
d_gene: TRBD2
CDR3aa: CASSQGTSGFEQYF
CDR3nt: TGTGCCAGCAGCCAAGGTACTAGCGGGTTCGAGCAGTACTTC

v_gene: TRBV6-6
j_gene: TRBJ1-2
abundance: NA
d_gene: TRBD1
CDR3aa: CASNPGQSYVRYGYTF
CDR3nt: TGTGCCAGCAACCCGGGACAGAGCTACGTTAGATATGGCTACACCTTC

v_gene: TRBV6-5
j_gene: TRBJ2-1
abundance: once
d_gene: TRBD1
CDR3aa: CASSPDRGSYNEQFF
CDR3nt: TGTGCCAGCAGTCCCGACAGGGGTTCCTACAATGAGCAGTTCTTC

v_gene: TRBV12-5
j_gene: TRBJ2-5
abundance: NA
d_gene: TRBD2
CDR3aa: CASVPAGATQETQYF
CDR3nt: TGTGCTAGTGTCCCGGCGGGAGCGACCCAAGAGACCCAGTACTTC

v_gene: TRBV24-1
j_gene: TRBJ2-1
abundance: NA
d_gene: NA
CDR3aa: CATSDLPPGEQFF
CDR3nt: TGTGCCACCAGTGATTTGCCCCCGGGTGAGCAGTTCTTC

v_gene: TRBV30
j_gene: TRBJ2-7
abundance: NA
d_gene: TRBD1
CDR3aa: CAWRTGLSYEQYF
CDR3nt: TGTGCCTGGAGGACAGGGCTCTCCTACGAGCAGTACTTC

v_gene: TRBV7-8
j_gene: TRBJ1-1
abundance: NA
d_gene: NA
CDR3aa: CASSSAGTFTEAFF
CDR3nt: TGTGCCAGCAGCTCGGCCGGGACATTCACTGAAGCTTTCTTT

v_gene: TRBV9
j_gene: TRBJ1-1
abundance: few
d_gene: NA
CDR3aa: CASSPTPNTEAFF
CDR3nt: TGTGCCAGCAGCCCGACACCGAACACTGAAGCTTTCTTT

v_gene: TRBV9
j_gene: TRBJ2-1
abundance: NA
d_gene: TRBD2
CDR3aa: CASSPGLAGAPIYNEQFF
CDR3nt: TGTGCCAGCAGCCCAGGACTAGCGGGAGCCCCTATTTACAATGAGCAGTTCTTC

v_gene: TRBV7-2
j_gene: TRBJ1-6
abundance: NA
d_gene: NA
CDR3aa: CASSPRRYNSPLHF
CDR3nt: TGTGCCAGCAGCCCCCGGCGATACAATTCACCCCTCCACTTT

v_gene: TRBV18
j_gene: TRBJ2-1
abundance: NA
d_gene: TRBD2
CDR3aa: CASSPPTPAGGSFQFF
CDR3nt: TGTGCCAGCTCACCACCGACCCCAGCAGGCGGGAGTTTCCAGTTCTTC